Sequencing of this T cell receptor beta chain was carried out in a study of T cells in Graves' hyperthyroidism and ophthalmopathy. A NOSPECS grade of at least 4, a Clinical Activity Score of at least 3 and duration under 3 months were recorded in ophthalmopathy patients. Diagnosing involved the use of clinical symptoms, serum thyroxine and TRAb, thyroid ultrasound and orbital computed tomography. Fresh peripheral blood, about 9.6 ml, yielded the PBMCs. This clonotype was counted at least ten times. Its antigen remains unidentified. TCR beta CDR3 regions were amplified from RNA. A first-round RT-PCR of the TCR CDR3 used the HTBI primer set. MiXCR was run by TCRdb on the multiplex PCR reads, yielding one entry per CDR3 protein. Found here are 300,000 or so distinct CDR3 sequences, 15% to 20% of them singletons; the top ten hold around 57%. Study-wide points: Researchers found most expanded thyroid clonotypes above 0.001 in blood as well.

This TCR was recovered from a woman aged 55-69 years with Graves' ophthalmopathy. The sequenced sample was blood.

The CDR3 here is CASGLVSGYSNQPQHF. The CDR3 coding sequence is TGTGCTAGTGGTTTGGTTTCGGGATATAGCAATCAGCCCCAGCATTTT. The chain links TRBV12-5 to TRBJ1-5; D is unresolved. This CDR3 has 16 amino acids. Trimming removed 0 bases from V and 0 bases from J, with 9 bases in between. Germline CDR1 is LGHNT and CDR2 is FRNRAP.